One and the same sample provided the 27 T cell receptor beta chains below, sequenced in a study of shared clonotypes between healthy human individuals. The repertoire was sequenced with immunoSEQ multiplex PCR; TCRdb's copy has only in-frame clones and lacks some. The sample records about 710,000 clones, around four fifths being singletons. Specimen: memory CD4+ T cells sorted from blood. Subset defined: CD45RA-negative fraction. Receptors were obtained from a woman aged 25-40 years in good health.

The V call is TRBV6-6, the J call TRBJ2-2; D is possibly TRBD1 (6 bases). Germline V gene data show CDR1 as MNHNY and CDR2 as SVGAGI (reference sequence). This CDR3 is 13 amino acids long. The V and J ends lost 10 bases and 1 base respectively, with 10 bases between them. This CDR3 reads CATRTVNTGELFF. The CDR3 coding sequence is TGTGCCACGCGGACAGTGAACACCGGGGAGCTGTTTTTT.

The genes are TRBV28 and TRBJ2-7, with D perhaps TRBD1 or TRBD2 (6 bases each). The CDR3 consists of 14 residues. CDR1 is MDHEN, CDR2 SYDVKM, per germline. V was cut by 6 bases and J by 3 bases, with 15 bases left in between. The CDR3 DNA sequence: TGTGCCAGCAGACCACAAGGGGGGAGCTACGAGCAGTACTTC. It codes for CASRPQGGSYEQYF.

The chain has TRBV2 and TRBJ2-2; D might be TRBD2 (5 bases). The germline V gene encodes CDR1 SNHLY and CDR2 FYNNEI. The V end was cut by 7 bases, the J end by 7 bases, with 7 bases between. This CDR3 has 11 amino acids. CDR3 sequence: CASMGSGELFF. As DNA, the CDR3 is TGTGCCAGCATGGGGAGCGGGGAGCTGTTTTTT.

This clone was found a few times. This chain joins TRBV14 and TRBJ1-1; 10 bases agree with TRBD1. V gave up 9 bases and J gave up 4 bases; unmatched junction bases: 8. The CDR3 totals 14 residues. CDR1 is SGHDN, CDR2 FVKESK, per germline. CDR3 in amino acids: CASQRDRGRTEAFF. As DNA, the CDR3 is TGTGCCAGTCAGCGGGACAGGGGTCGCACTGAAGCTTTCTTT.

CDR3 DNA: TGCAGTGCTAAAGCAGCCCCGGGCTACACCTTC. It encodes CSAKAAPGYTF. The gene calls are TRBV20-1 and TRBJ1-2; D unresolved. CDR1 and CDR2 from the germline V gene are DFQATT and SNEGSKA (reference sequence). The CDR3 is made up of 11 amino acids. The V gene lost 4 bases and the J gene lost 8 bases, with 11 bases spanning the gap.

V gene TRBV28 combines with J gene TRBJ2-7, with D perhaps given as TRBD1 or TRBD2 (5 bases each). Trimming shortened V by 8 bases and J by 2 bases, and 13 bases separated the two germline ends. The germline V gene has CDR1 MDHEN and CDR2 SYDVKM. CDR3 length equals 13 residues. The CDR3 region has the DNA TGTGCCAGCGAGACCTTGGGGGCCTACGAGCAGTACTTC. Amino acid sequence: CASETLGAYEQYF. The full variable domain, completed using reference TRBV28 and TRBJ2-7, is DVKVTQSSRYLVKRTGEKVFLECVQDMDHENMFWYRQDPGLGLRLIYFSYDVKMKEKGDIPEGYSVSREKKERFSLILESASTNQTSMYLCASETLGAYEQYFGPGTRLTVT.

The DNA of the CDR3 is TGTGCCAGCAGTTTTTTCGGAGGGGGCGGCAATCAGCCCCAGCATTTT. This gives the protein CASSFFGGGGNQPQHF. The chain combines TRBV6-5 with TRBJ1-5; 7 bases line up with TRBD1. Losses at the gene ends were 4 bases for V and 2 bases for J; bases not matched to a gene: 8. Germline CDR1 reads MNHEY; CDR2 reads SVGAGI. CDR3 length: 16 residues.

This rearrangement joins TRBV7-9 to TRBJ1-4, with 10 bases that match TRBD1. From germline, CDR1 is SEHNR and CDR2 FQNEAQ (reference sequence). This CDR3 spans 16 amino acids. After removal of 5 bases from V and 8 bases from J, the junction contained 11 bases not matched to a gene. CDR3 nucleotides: TGTGCCAGCAGCCCCGGACAGGGGGAGGACTACGAAAAACTGTTTTTT. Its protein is CASSPGQGEDYEKLFF. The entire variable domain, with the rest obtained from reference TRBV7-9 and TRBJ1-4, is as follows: DTGVSQNPRHKITKRGQNVTFRCDPISEHNRLYWYRQTLGQGPEFLTYFQNEAQLEKSRLLSDRFSAERPKGSFSTLEIQRTEQGDSAMYLCASSPGQGEDYEKLFFGSGTQLSVL.

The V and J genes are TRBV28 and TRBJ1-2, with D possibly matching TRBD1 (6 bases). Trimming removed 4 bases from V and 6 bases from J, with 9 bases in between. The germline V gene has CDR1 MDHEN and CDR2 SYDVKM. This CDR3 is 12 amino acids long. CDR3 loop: CASSSGQDGYTF. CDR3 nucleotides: TGTGCCAGCAGTTCGGGACAAGATGGCTACACCTTC.

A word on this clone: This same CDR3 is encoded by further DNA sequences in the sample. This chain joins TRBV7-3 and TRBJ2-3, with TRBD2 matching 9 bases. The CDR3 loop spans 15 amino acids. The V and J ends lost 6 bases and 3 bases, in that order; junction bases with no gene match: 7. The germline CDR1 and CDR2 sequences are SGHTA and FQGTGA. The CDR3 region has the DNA TGTGCCAGCAGTCCTGCGGGAGGGCCAACAGATACGCAGTATTTT. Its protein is CASSPAGGPTDTQYF.

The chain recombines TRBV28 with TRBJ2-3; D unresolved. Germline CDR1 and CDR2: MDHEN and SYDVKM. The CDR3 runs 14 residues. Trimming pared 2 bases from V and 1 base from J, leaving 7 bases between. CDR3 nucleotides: TGTGCCAGCAGTTTAACGGCAGGCACAGATACGCAGTATTTT. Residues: CASSLTAGTDTQYF.

The CDR3 DNA sequence: TGTGCCAGTAGTGCAGGGGGGTACTCTGGGGCCAACGTCCTGACTTTC. Protein: CASSAGGYSGANVLTF. The chain joins TRBV19 to TRBJ2-6; D is perhaps TRBD1 (7 bases). CDR3 length: 16 residues. The V and J ends lost 5 bases and 0 bases respectively, with 11 bases between them. CDR1 and CDR2 (germline): LNHDA, SQIVND (reference sequence).

The CDR3 nucleotides read TGTGCCAGCAGAGCACAGGGCTTCAGCAATCAGCCCCAGCATTTT. Translation: CASRAQGFSNQPQHF. V and J are TRBV6-1 and TRBJ1-5, with D perhaps matching TRBD1 (6 bases). V lost 6 bases, J lost 1 base, and 13 bases lay in between. Germline CDR1 is MNHNS and CDR2 is SASEGT. The CDR3 is 15 amino acids.

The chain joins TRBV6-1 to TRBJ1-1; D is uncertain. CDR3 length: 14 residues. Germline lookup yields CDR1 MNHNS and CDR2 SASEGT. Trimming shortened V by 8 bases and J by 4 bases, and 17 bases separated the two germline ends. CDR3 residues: CASRGQRDVTEAFF. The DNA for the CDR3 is TGTGCCAGCCGAGGTCAGCGGGATGTCACTGAAGCTTTCTTT.

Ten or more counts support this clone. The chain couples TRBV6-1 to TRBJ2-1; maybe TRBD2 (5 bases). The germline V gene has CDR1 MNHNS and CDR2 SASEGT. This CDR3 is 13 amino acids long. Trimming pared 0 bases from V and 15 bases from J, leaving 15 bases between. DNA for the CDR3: TGTGCCAGCAGTGAAGCGCGGGCGGTGAAGCCGTTCTTC. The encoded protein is CASSEARAVKPFF.

In DNA, the CDR3 is TGTGCCAGCTACCGGGGGTCCTCCTACAATGAGCAGTTCTTC. Translation: CASYRGSSYNEQFF. The chain recombines TRBV7-9 with TRBJ2-1; D possibly corresponds to TRBD2 (6 bases). V lost 8 bases and J lost 0, with 11 bases in between. The CDR3 contains 14 residues. The germline V gene encodes CDR1 SEHNR and CDR2 FQNEAQ (reference sequence).

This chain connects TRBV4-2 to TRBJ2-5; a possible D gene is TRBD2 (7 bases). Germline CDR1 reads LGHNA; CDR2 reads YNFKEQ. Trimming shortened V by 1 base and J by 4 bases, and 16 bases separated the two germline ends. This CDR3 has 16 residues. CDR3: CASSQGLGRGRETQYF. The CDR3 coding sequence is TGTGCCAGCAGCCAAGGTCTCGGGCGGGGGCGAGAGACCCAGTACTTC.

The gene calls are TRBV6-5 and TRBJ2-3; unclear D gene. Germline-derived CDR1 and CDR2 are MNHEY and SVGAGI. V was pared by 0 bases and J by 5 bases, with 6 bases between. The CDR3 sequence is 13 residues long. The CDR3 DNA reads TGTGCCAGCAGTTACTCTGGTGGAGATACGCAGTATTTT. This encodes CASSYSGGDTQYF.

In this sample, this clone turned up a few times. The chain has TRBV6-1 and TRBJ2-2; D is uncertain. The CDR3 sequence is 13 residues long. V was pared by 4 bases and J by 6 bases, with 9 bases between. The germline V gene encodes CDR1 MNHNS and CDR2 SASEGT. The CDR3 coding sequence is TGTGCCAGCAGTGTAATGCAGGCCGGGGAGCTGTTTTTT. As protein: CASSVMQAGELFF.

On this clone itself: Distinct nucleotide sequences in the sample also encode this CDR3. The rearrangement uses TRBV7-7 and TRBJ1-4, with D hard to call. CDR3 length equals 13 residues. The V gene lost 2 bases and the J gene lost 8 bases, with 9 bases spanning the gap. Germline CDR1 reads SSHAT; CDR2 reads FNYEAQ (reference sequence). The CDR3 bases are TGTGCCAGCAGCTTAAATCCAGGCGAAAAACTGTTTTTT. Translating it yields CASSLNPGEKLFF.

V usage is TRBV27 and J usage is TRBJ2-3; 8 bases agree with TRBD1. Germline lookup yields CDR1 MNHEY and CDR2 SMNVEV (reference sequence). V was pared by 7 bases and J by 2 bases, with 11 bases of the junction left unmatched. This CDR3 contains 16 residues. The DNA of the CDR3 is TGTGCCAGCAACAGCCATGACAGGGGTAACACAGATACGCAGTATTTT. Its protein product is CASNSHDRGNTDTQYF.

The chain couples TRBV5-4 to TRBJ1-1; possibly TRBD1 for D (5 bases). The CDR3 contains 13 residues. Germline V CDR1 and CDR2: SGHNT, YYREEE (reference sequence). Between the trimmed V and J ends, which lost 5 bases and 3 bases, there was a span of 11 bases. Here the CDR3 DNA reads TGTGCCAGCAGAGTACAACAGGACACTGAAGCTTTCTTT. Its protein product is CASRVQQDTEAFF.

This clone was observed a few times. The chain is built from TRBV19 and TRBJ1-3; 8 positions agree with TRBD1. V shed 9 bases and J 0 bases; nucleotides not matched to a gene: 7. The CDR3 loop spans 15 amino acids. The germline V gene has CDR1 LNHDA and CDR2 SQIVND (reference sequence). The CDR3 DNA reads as TGTGCCAGCAGAGGACAGGGACACTCTGGAAACACCATATATTTT. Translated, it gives CASRGQGHSGNTIYF.

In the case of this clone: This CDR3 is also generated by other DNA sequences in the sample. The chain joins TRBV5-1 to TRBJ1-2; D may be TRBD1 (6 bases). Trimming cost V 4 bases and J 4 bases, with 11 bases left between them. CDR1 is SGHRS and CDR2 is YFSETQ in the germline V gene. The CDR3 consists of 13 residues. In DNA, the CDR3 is TGCGCCAGCAGCCAAGGGGGATCCTATGGCTACACCTTC. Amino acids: CASSQGGSYGYTF.

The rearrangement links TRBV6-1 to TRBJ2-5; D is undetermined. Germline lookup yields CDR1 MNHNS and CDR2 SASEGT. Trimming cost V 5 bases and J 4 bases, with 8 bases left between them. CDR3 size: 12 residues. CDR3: CASSRPGETQYF. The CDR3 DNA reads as TGTGCCAGCAGTCGTCCGGGAGAGACCCAGTACTTC.

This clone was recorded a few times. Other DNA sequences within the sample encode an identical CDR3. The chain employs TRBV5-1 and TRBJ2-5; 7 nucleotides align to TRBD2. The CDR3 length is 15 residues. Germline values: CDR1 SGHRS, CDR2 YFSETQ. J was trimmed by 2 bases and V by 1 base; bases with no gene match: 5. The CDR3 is CASSLLTSEQETQYF. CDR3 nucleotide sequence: TGCGCCAGCAGCTTGCTTACTAGCGAACAAGAGACCCAGTACTTC.

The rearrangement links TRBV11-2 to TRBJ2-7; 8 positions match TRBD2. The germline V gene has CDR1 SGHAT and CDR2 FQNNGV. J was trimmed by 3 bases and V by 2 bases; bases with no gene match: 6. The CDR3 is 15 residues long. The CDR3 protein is CASSLLAGLNYEQYF. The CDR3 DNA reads TGTGCCAGCAGCTTATTAGCGGGACTGAACTACGAGCAGTACTTC.